These 18 T cell receptor beta chains were sequenced from one sample in a study of T cell clones after liver transplantation. Produced via immunoSEQ multiplex PCR; TCRdb's table is partial and in-frame only. This table holds tens of thousands of clones, almost 95% found once. The source material was CD4+ T cells from blood, sampled less than 27 months after liver transplant. Receptors were obtained from a human patient who received a liver transplant. These T cells may partly come from the graft donor.

V gene TRBV5-1 combines with J gene TRBJ1-2, with TRBD1 matching over 8 bases. The V gene's germline CDR1 is SGHRS and CDR2 YFSETQ. Losses at the gene ends were 4 bases for V and 2 bases for J; bases not matched to a gene: 4. CDR3 length: 14 amino acids. CDR3 loop: CASSDRGGNYGYTF. DNA of the CDR3: TGCGCCAGCAGCGACAGGGGTGGGAACTATGGCTACACCTTC.

A few counts support this clone. V usage is TRBV19 and J usage is TRBJ1-1; D perhaps matches TRBD1 (5 bases). Deletions cut 3 bases from V and 1 base from J, with 9 bases between. The CDR3 extends over 14 amino acids. The V gene's germline CDR1 is LNHDA and CDR2 SQIVND (reference sequence). For the CDR3, the DNA is TGTGCCAGTAGTATCGGGGGAGGGAACACTGAAGCTTTCTTT. As protein: CASSIGGGNTEAFF.

V and J are TRBV7-8 and TRBJ2-3; the D call may be TRBD1 or TRBD2 (5 bases each). Per germline, CDR1 SGHVS and CDR2 FQNEAQ. The ends were cut back, 6 bases at V and 6 bases at J, with 16 bases in the middle. There are 14 residues in the CDR3. The CDR3 DNA reads TGTGCCAGCAGTGACCCGAAGGGACGGGATACGCAGTATTTT. This gives the protein CASSDPKGRDTQYF.

The J gene is TRBJ1-4, the V gene TRBV18, with 9 nucleotides matching TRBD1. This CDR3 has 14 residues. V dropped 3 bases and J dropped 7; count of bases not matched to a gene: 3. Germline CDR1 is KGHSH and CDR2 is LQKENI. The CDR3 spells CASSPDRGGEKLFF. CDR3 DNA: TGTGCCAGCTCACCGGACAGGGGTGGTGAAAAACTGTTTTTT.

The chain employs TRBV7-2 and TRBJ1-2, with D unclear. The germline gives CDR1 SGHTA, CDR2 FQGNSA. V shed 1 base and J shed 2 bases, with 11 bases lying between them. The CDR3 is 15 amino acids. CDR3 in amino acids: CASSLDSGGNYGYTF. CDR3 coding DNA: TGTGCCAGCAGCTTAGATAGCGGAGGAAACTATGGCTACACCTTC.

Points on this clone: Other DNA sequences in the sample encode the same CDR3. V and J are TRBV6-1 and TRBJ1-5; D gene unclear. Germline V gene sequence: CDR1 MNHNS, CDR2 SASEGT. The length of the CDR3 is 14 residues. The ends were cut back, 2 bases at V and 0 bases at J, with 5 bases in the middle. DNA of the CDR3: TGTGCCAGCAGTGAAATTGCTAGCAATCAGCCCCAGCATTTT. This translates into CASSEIASNQPQHF.

CDR3 sequence: CASSSVMRGLSGQNIQYF. DNA for the CDR3: TGTGCCAGCAGCTCCGTCATGAGGGGGTTATCTGGTCAAAACATTCAGTACTTC. The gene calls are TRBV7-9 and TRBJ2-4, with TRBD1 as a possible D gene (6 bases). The CDR3 covers 18 residues. V lost 4 bases, J lost 5 bases, and 24 bases lay in between. CDR1 and CDR2 (germline): SEHNR, FQNEAQ (reference sequence).

The genes are TRBV28 and TRBJ1-5, with no clear D. The CDR3 contains 14 residues. V lost 2 bases and J 9 bases, leaving 14 bases between the germline ends. The germline V gene has CDR1 MDHEN and CDR2 SYDVKM. The CDR3 region is CASSLAVTGRPQHF. The CDR3 region has the DNA TGTGCCAGCAGTTTAGCGGTCACGGGTCGGCCCCAGCATTTT.

J is TRBJ1-2 and V is TRBV19; TRBD1 matches at 10 bases. J gave up 2 bases and V 5 bases, and 5 bases lay outside the gene matches. CDR3 length: 15 amino acids. The germline V gene has CDR1 LNHDA and CDR2 SQIVND (reference sequence). Here the CDR3 reads CASSLGQGLNYGYTF. The CDR3 DNA reads TGTGCCAGTAGTTTGGGACAGGGGCTCAACTATGGCTACACCTTC.

The gene calls are TRBV11-1 and TRBJ2-7; 10 positions match TRBD1. The CDR3 is 16 residues long. The junction had 11 bases not matched to a gene; V was cut back by 5 bases and J by 4 bases. The V gene's germline CDR1 is SGHAT and CDR2 FQDESV (reference sequence). The CDR3 protein is CASSRHRTGGRYEQYF. DNA of the CDR3: TGTGCCAGCAGCCGCCATCGGACAGGGGGACGGTACGAGCAGTACTTC.

The V gene is TRBV7-2, the J gene TRBJ2-7; 7 bases are shared with TRBD2. The germline gives CDR1 SGHTA, CDR2 FQGNSA. The CDR3 consists of 15 residues. V trimming: 5 bases; J trimming: 3 bases; junction bases outside the gene matches: 10. The CDR3 reads CASSPLGGSNYEQYF. CDR3 nucleotide sequence: TGTGCCAGCAGCCCCCTCGGCGGGAGTAACTACGAGCAGTACTTC.

The chain is built from TRBV11-3 and TRBJ2-1; TRBD2 is a possible D gene (6 bases). Deletions cut 6 bases from V and 3 bases from J, with 15 bases between. CDR1 and CDR2 (germline): SGHNT, YENEEA. The CDR3 spans 15 residues. DNA for the CDR3: TGTGCCAGCAGTCCACCCGGGACTTACTACAATGAGCAGTTCTTC. Its translation is CASSPPGTYYNEQFF. Full variable domain (missing parts from reference TRBV11-3 and TRBJ2-1): EAGVVQSPRYKIIEKKQPVAFWCNPISGHNTLYWYLQNLGQGPELLIRYENEEAVDDSQLPKDRFSAERLKGVDSTLKIQPAELGDSAVYLCASSPPGTYYNEQFFGPGTRLTVL.

This chain joins TRBV10-1 and TRBJ2-5; TRBD1 matches 8 bases. The V gene's germline CDR1 is WNHNN and CDR2 SYGVQD (reference sequence). V lost 2 bases to trimming and J lost 1 base; unmatched junction nucleotides: 3. CDR3 length: 15 residues. The CDR3 loop is CASSEGQGPQETQYF. The CDR3 DNA reads as TGCGCCAGCAGTGAGGGACAGGGCCCCCAAGAGACCCAGTACTTC.

The chain joins TRBV19 to TRBJ1-5; 9 bases match TRBD1. Germline CDR1 reads LNHDA; CDR2 reads SQIVND (reference sequence). The V segment lost 3 bases and the J segment 5 bases; nucleotides outside the gene matches: 2. The CDR3 totals 14 residues. CDR3 nucleotides: TGTGCCAGTAGTATTGGGGACAGGGATCAGCCCCAGCATTTT. Translated, it gives CASSIGDRDQPQHF.

J is TRBJ2-1 and V is TRBV7-9; TRBD2 aligns across 10 bases. From germline, CDR1 is SEHNR and CDR2 FQNEAQ (reference sequence). V gave up 5 bases and J gave up 2 bases; unmatched junction bases: 3. The CDR3 loop spans 15 amino acids. The CDR3 loop reads CASSPSGSAYNEQFF. The CDR3 coding sequence is TGTGCCAGCAGCCCTAGCGGGAGTGCCTACAATGAGCAGTTCTTC. The whole variable domain, remainder taken from reference TRBV7-9 and TRBJ2-1, is DTGVSQNPRHKITKRGQNVTFRCDPISEHNRLYWYRQTLGQGPEFLTYFQNEAQLEKSRLLSDRFSAERPKGSFSTLEIQRTEQGDSAMYLCASSPSGSAYNEQFFGPGTRLTVL.

The chain combines TRBV5-1 with TRBJ2-1; weak D call: TRBD2 (5 bases). Germline-derived CDR1 and CDR2 are SGHRS and YFSETQ. The CDR3 covers 13 residues. Deletions cut 0 bases from V and 10 bases from J, with 11 bases between. The chain's CDR3 is CASSLAPRGEQFF. The DNA for the CDR3 is TGCGCCAGCAGCTTGGCCCCCCGGGGAGAGCAGTTCTTC.

This clone showed up just a few times. The J gene is TRBJ2-7, the V gene TRBV10-2; TRBD1 is a possible D gene (5 bases). Germline values: CDR1 WSHSY, CDR2 SAAADI. The ends were cut back, 3 bases at V and 6 bases at J, with 12 bases in the middle. CDR3 length: 13 residues. As DNA, the CDR3 is TGCGCCAGCAGTGAAGGGGTTTCGGGCGAGCAGTACTTC. It codes for CASSEGVSGEQYF.

The chain has TRBV6-6 and TRBJ1-1; possibly TRBD1 for D (6 bases). The CDR3 has 16 residues. CDR1 and CDR2 from the germline V gene are MNHNY and SVGAGI (reference sequence). The V and J ends lost 4 bases and 0 bases respectively, with 15 bases between them. CDR3 residues: CASSSPGAIMNTEAFF. The CDR3 nucleotides read TGTGCCAGCAGTTCACCGGGGGCTATAATGAACACTGAAGCTTTCTTT.